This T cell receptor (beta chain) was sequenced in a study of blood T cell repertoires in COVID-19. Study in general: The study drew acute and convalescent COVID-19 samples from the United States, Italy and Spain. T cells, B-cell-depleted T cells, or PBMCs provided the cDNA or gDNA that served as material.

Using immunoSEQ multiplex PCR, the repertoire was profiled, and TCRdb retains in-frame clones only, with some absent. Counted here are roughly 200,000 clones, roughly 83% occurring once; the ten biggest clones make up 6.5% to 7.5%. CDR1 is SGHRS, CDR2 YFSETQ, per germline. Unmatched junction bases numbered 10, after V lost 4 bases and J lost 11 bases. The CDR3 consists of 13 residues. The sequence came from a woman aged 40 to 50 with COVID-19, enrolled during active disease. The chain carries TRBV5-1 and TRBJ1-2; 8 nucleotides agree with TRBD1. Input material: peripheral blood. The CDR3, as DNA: TGCGCCAGCAGCCCCACCGGACAGGGTTCGTACACCTTC. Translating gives CASSPTGQGSYTF.